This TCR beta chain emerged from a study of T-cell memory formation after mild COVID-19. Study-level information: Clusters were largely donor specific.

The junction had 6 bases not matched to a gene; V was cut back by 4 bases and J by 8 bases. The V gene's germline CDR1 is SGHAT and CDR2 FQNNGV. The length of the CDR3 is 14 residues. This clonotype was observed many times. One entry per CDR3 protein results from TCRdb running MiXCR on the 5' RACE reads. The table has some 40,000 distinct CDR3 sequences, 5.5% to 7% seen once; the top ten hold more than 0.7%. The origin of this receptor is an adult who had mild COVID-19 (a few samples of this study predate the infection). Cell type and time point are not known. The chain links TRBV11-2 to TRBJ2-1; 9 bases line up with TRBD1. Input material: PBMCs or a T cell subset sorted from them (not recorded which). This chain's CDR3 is CASSSGTGSYEQFF. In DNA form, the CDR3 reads TGTGCCAGCAGCTCCGGGACAGGGTCTTATGAGCAGTTCTTC.